A single sample is the source of the 8 T cell receptor beta chains below, sequenced in a study of control samples from healthy donors and cancer patients. The assay was immunoSEQ multiplex PCR, and TCRdb's table has in-frame clones only and misses some. The top ten clones hold around 6.9% of a sample with 100,000 to 150,000 clones, 85% to 90% of them seen once. The sample consisted of PBMCs. These TCRs come from a man aged 45 to 65 with head and neck cancer.

The rearrangement joins TRBV7-9 to TRBJ2-1; 10 bases map to TRBD2. V was pared by 1 base and J by 14 bases, with 5 bases of the junction left unmatched. In germline, CDR1 is SEHNR, CDR2 FQNEAQ (reference sequence). The CDR3 contains 13 residues. CDR3 region: CASSLGGAGGEFF. Written as DNA, the CDR3 is TGTGCCAGCAGCTTAGGGGGAGCGGGAGGGGAGTTCTTC.

The chain links TRBV10-3 to TRBJ1-2; 8 bases match TRBD1. V shed 0 bases, J shed 2 bases, and the junction held 5 bases outside the gene matches. Germline-derived CDR1 and CDR2 are ENHRY and SYGVKD. The CDR3 loop spans 16 amino acids. Here the CDR3 reads CAISESVDRGNYGYTF. CDR3 sequence (DNA): TGTGCCATCAGTGAGTCGGTAGACAGGGGCAACTATGGCTACACCTTC.

CDR3 DNA sequence: TGTGCCAGCAGTACACAGGGGAGGGGTCAGCCCCAGCATTTT. Translating gives CASSTQGRGQPQHF. V is TRBV2 and J is TRBJ1-5; 7 nucleotides match TRBD1. V was clipped by 5 bases and J by 6 bases; unmatched bases: 7. Germline V gene data show CDR1 as SNHLY and CDR2 as FYNNEI. The CDR3 extends over 14 amino acids.

A single count supports this clone. The chain carries TRBV5-1 and TRBJ1-5; possibly TRBD1 for D (5 bases). Between the trimmed V and J ends, which lost 2 bases and 0 bases, there was a span of 12 bases. The CDR3 spans 16 residues. Germline CDR1 and CDR2: SGHRS and YFSETQ. The CDR3 here is CASSFTPGPSNQPQHF. Written as DNA, the CDR3 is TGCGCCAGCAGCTTCACCCCAGGGCCTAGCAATCAGCCCCAGCATTTT.

The chain is built from TRBV27 and TRBJ1-2; 8 bases match TRBD1. CDR3 length: 13 residues. V shed 5 bases and J 4 bases; nucleotides not matched to a gene: 3. The germline V gene encodes CDR1 MNHEY and CDR2 SMNVEV (reference sequence). CDR3 nucleotides: TGTGCCAGCAGTGATGACAGGGGCTATGGCTACACCTTC. Translating gives CASSDDRGYGYTF.

V gene TRBV6-1 combines with J gene TRBJ2-7; D unclear. CDR3 length: 14 amino acids. Trimming removed 0 bases from V and 1 base from J, with 7 bases in between. The germline V gene has CDR1 MNHNS and CDR2 SASEGT. The CDR3 bases are TGTGCCAGCAGTGAAGCCGGCGGTTCCTACGAGCAGTACTTC. This sequence encodes CASSEAGGSYEQYF.

The chain links TRBV19 to TRBJ2-1; 9 positions match TRBD2. The CDR3 length is 17 residues. Germline lookup yields CDR1 LNHDA and CDR2 SQIVND (reference sequence). Trimming took 3 bases from V and 0 from J; bases not matched to a gene: 6. CDR3 nucleotides: TGTGCCAGTAGTATTATTAGCGGGAGAGGCTCCTACAATGAGCAGTTCTTC. This codes for CASSIISGRGSYNEQFF.

The J gene is TRBJ1-2, the V gene TRBV19; D gene unclear. V was clipped by 7 bases and J by 3 bases, with 15 bases between them. This CDR3 region has 14 residues. Germline CDR1 is LNHDA and CDR2 is SQIVND (reference sequence). The CDR3 loop reads CASKESGSHYGYTF. In nucleotides, the CDR3 is TGTGCCAGTAAAGAGTCGGGCTCACACTATGGCTACACCTTC.